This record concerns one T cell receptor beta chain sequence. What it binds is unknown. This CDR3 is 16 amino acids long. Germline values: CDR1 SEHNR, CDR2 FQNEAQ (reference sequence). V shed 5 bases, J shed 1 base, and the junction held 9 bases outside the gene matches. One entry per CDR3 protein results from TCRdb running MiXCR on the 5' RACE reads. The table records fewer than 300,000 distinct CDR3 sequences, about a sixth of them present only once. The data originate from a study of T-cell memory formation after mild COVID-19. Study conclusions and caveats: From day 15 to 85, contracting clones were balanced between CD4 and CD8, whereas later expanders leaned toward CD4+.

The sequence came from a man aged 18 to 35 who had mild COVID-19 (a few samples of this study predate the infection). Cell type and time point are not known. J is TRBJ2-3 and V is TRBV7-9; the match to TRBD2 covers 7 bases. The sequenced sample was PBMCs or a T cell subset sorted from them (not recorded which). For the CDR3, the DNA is TGTGCCAGCAGCCGCCCGCGGGGGTCGGGCACAGATACGCAGTATTTT. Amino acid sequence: CASSRPRGSGTDTQYF.